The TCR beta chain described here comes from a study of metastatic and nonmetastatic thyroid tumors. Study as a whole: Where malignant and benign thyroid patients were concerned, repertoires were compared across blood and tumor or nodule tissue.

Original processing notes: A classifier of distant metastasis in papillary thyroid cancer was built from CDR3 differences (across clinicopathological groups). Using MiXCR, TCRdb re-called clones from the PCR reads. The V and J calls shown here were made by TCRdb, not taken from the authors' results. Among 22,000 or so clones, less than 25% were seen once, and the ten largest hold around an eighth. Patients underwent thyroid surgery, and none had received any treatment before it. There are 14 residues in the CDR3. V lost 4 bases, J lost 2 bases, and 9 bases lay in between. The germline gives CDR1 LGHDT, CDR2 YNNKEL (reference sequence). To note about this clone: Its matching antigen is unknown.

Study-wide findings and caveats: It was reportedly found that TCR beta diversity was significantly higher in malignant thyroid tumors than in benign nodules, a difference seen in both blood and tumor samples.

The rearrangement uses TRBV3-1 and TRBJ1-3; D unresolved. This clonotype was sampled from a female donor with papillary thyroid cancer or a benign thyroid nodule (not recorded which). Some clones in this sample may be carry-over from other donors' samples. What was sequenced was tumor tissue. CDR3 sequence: CASSLGIPGNTIYF. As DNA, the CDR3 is TGTGCCAGCAGCCTAGGAATACCTGGAAACACCATATATTTT.